The 27 T cell receptor beta chains listed next were all sequenced from one sample in a study of T cell repertoires in cytomegalovirus infection. TCRdb ran MiXCR on the reads and lists one entry per CDR3 protein. Of about a million distinct CDR3 sequences listed, approximately 31% are singletons. For these receptors, no antigen is known. The source was cultured CD8+ T cells from PBMCs, collected from culture after CMV antigen stimulation. The receptors were gathered from a human donor in good health (CMV status not recorded). Some clones in this sample may be carry-over from other donors' samples.

The gene calls are TRBV6-6 and TRBJ2-4; maybe TRBD2 (6 bases). The CDR3 extends over 17 amino acids. Trimming took 2 bases from V and 1 from J, leaving 15 bases between them. Germline V CDR1 and CDR2: MNHNY, SVGAGI (reference sequence). CDR3 DNA sequence: TGTGCCAGCAGTTACACCCTGCGGGACCCGGCCAAAAACATTCAGTACTTC. This sequence encodes CASSYTLRDPAKNIQYF.

This chain uses TRBV10-1 with TRBJ1-1; D possibly corresponds to TRBD1 (5 bases). Trimming stripped 3 bases from V and 4 bases from J, with 18 bases between. Germline CDR1 and CDR2: WNHNN and SYGVQD (reference sequence). The CDR3 has 16 amino acids. In DNA, the CDR3 is TGCGCCAGCAGTGACCAGGGATTCGGGATTCCCACTGAAGCTTTCTTT. Translated: CASSDQGFGIPTEAFF.

V gene TRBV25-1 combines with J gene TRBJ1-3, with 10 bases lining up with TRBD1. CDR1 is MGHDK, CDR2 SYGVNS, per germline. This CDR3 contains 14 residues. The junction had 6 bases not matched to a gene; V was cut back by 6 bases and J by 7 bases. The CDR3 region is CASSNDRGPNTIYF. The CDR3 DNA follows: TGTGCCAGCAGCAACGACAGGGGGCCCAACACCATATATTTT.

Many counts were recorded for this clonotype. This chain links TRBV7-9 with TRBJ2-1; D not resolved. This CDR3 has 11 residues. CDR1 and CDR2 from the germline V gene are SEHNR and FQNEAQ (reference sequence). V was clipped by 1 base and J by 8 bases, with 3 bases between them. CDR3 protein: CASSLGDEQFF. The CDR3 nucleotides are TGTGCCAGCAGCTTAGGGGATGAGCAGTTCTTC.

CDR3 coding DNA: TGCAGTGCTAGAGACAGTTGGCGGGGCCTTGCCTACAATGAGCAGTTCTTC. It specifies CSARDSWRGLAYNEQFF. The gene calls are TRBV20-1 and TRBJ2-1; a possible D gene is TRBD2 (6 bases). V lost 0 bases to trimming and J lost 2 bases, with 17 bases between them. CDR1 is DFQATT and CDR2 is SNEGSKA in the germline V gene (reference sequence). The CDR3 is 17 residues long.

This clonotype was detected only a few times. This chain uses TRBV7-6 with TRBJ2-5, with 7 bases fitting TRBD1. The germline CDR1 and CDR2 sequences are SGHVS and FNYEAQ. CDR3 length: 17 amino acids. The trim removed 5 bases at V and 2 bases at J, leaving 14 bases unmatched. CDR3 sequence (DNA): TGTGCCAGCAGCACCGGGACAGCGATCCAAGTACAAGAGACCCAGTACTTC. The encoded protein is CASSTGTAIQVQETQYF. The whole variable domain, filled in from reference TRBV7-6 and TRBJ2-5, reads GAGVSQSPRYKVTKRGQDVALRCDPISGHVSLYWYRQALGQGPEFLTYFNYEAQQDKSGLPNDRFSAERPEGSISTLTIQRTEQRDSAMYRCASSTGTAIQVQETQYFGPGTRLLVL.

The V call is TRBV27, the J call TRBJ1-2, with D uncertain. The CDR3 is 14 residues long. Germline loops: CDR1 MNHEY, CDR2 SMNVEV (reference sequence). V dropped 6 bases and J dropped 1 base, with 12 bases sitting between them. The CDR3 DNA is TGTGCCAGCAGGCCGGAAATCCTTAACTATGGCTACACCTTC. Translated, it gives CASRPEILNYGYTF.

V gene TRBV5-6 combines with J gene TRBJ1-5; TRBD1 matches at 8 bases. The CDR3 contains 16 residues. Germline values: CDR1 SGHDT, CDR2 YYEEEE. Losses at the gene ends were 2 bases for V and 7 bases for J; bases not matched to a gene: 11. The CDR3 is CASSLNSGTGTQPQHF. CDR3 nucleotide sequence: TGTGCCAGCAGCTTAAATTCCGGGACAGGAACGCAGCCCCAGCATTTT.

In this sample, this clonotype turned up a few times. This chain links TRBV18 with TRBJ2-3, with D perhaps TRBD2 (6 bases). The CDR3 loop spans 21 amino acids. V lost 3 bases, J lost 0 bases, and 28 bases lay in between. CDR1 is KGHSH, CDR2 LQKENI, per germline. The CDR3 sequence is CASSPPGRLANQLASTDTQYF. CDR3 bases: TGTGCCAGCTCACCGCCGGGGCGGCTAGCTAACCAACTAGCTAGCACAGATACGCAGTATTTT.

V usage is TRBV5-1 and J usage is TRBJ2-7; D might be TRBD1 or TRBD2, each matching 5 bases. Germline assignment: CDR1 SGHRS and CDR2 YFSETQ. The CDR3 sequence is 14 residues long. Deletions cut 3 bases from V and 2 bases from J, with 12 bases between. The CDR3 nucleotides read TGCGCCAGCAGCTCGGGACCGACTCCCTACGAGCAGTACTTC. It specifies CASSSGPTPYEQYF. Full variable domain (outside the CDR3, taken from reference TRBV5-1 and TRBJ2-7): KAGVTQTPRYLIKTRGQQVTLSCSPISGHRSVSWYQQTPGQGLQFLFEYFSETQRNKGNFPGRFSGRQFSNSRSEMNVSTLELGDSALYLCASSSGPTPYEQYFGPGTRLTVT.

The chain's CDR3 is CASSREDGPEQYV. CDR3 DNA: TGTGCCAGCAGTCGGGAGGACGGACCCGAGCAGTACGTC. This chain uses TRBV12-3 or TRBV12-4 with TRBJ2-7; 7 bases fit TRBD2. With 5 bases clipped from V and 6 bases from J, the junction kept 7 bases outside the gene matches. CDR3 size: 13 residues.

This clonotype was detected many times. This chain uses TRBV7-2 with TRBJ2-7; weak D call: TRBD1 (6 bases). The V end was cut by 1 base, the J end by 0 bases, with 10 bases between. CDR1 and CDR2 (germline): SGHTA, FQGNSA. The CDR3 is made up of 15 amino acids. In DNA form, the CDR3 reads TGTGCCAGCAGCTTAGGCAGGGGACCCTCCTACGAGCAGTACGTC. Amino acid sequence: CASSLGRGPSYEQYV.

The chain recombines TRBV15 with TRBJ2-3; tentative D call: TRBD2 (5 bases). Per the germline V gene, CDR1 is LNHNV and CDR2 is YYDKDF (reference sequence). The V and J ends lost 5 bases and 0 bases respectively, with 12 bases between them. The CDR3 is 15 residues long. In DNA form, the CDR3 reads TGTGCCACCAGCTCCCGGACTTTTAGCACAGATACGCAGTATTTT. It translates to CATSSRTFSTDTQYF.

This clonotype occurred a few times. The junction differs from germline at one of its ends, possibly a read error. V is TRBV7-7 and J is TRBJ2-1, with TRBD1 identical over 9 bases. This CDR3 region has 17 residues. Germline CDR1 SSHAT, CDR2 FNYEAQ (reference sequence). The CDR3 sequence: CASSSQRDREPYNEQFF. For the CDR3, the DNA is TGTGCTAGCAGCTCCCAACGGGACAGGGAACCCTACAATGAGCAGTTCTTC.

This clonotype was picked up a small number of times. This chain connects TRBV7-9 to TRBJ1-1; D remains unclear. CDR3 length: 14 amino acids. Per germline, CDR1 SEHNR and CDR2 FQNEAQ (reference sequence). V was cut by 4 bases and J by 9 bases, with 18 bases left in between. CDR3 coding DNA: TGTGCCAGCAGCTCACGACCTATTCAAGGGAAAGCTTTCTTT. The encoded protein is CASSSRPIQGKAFF.

This clonotype showed up many times. The genes are TRBV7-6 and TRBJ2-1, with TRBD2 as a possible D gene (6 bases). CDR3 length: 13 residues. CDR1 is SGHVS, CDR2 FNYEAQ, per germline. The V end lost 4 bases, the J end lost 5 bases, and 9 bases lay between the germline ends. The CDR3 protein is CASSYWGDNEQFF. In nucleotides, the CDR3 is TGTGCCAGCAGCTATTGGGGGGACAATGAGCAGTTCTTC.

The gene calls are TRBV27 and TRBJ2-2; a possible D gene is TRBD1 (5 bases). Trimming removed 4 bases at V and 0 bases at J, with 15 bases between. The CDR3 is 17 amino acids. Per germline, CDR1 MNHEY and CDR2 SMNVEV (reference sequence). DNA of the CDR3: TGTGCCAGCAGTTCCCTCCGGACACATACGAACACCGGGGAGCTGTTTTTT. Its protein is CASSSLRTHTNTGELFF.

A note on this clonotype: One end of the junction varies from germline; a read error may be responsible. The chain joins TRBV14 to TRBJ1-1, with D hard to call. Germline loops: CDR1 SGHDN, CDR2 FVKESK. CDR3 size: 12 residues. The CDR3 nucleotides are TGTGTCAGCAGCCGACGACGGACTGAAGCTTTCTTT. Protein: CVSSRRRTEAFF.

The V and J genes are TRBV20-1 and TRBJ2-7; 10 bases agree with TRBD2. Germline trimming cut 0 bases from V and 3 bases from J; bases unmatched to any gene: 17. CDR3 length: 19 amino acids. Germline CDR1 and CDR2: DFQATT and SNEGSKA (reference sequence). DNA of the CDR3: TGCAGTGCTAGAGATTCGCAACCCTATCGTCTAGCGGGGGTCTACGAGCAGTACGTC. This sequence encodes CSARDSQPYRLAGVYEQYV.

The chain combines TRBV6-2 or TRBV6-3 with TRBJ1-1, with D hard to call. Germline assignment: CDR1 MNHEY and CDR2 SVGEGT. CDR3 length: 16 amino acids. V lost 0 bases and J 1 base, leaving 12 bases between the germline ends. Written as DNA, the CDR3 is TGTGCCAGCAGTTACTCTAATTCCGACGGGAACACTGAAGCTTTCTTT. Translating gives CASSYSNSDGNTEAFF.

This clonotype was seen more than once but under ten times. This chain uses TRBV12-5 with TRBJ2-3, with D perhaps matching TRBD2 (5 bases). Germline V CDR1 and CDR2: LGHNT, FRNRAP. Trimming pared 3 bases from V and 3 bases from J, leaving 16 bases between. CDR3 length: 16 residues. The DNA for the CDR3 is TGTGCTAGTGGTTTTAGTGTGGACTCGGGTACAGATACGCAGTATTTT. Its protein is CASGFSVDSGTDTQYF.

As regards this clonotype: Given a much more abundant clone one base away, this may be a read error. The rearrangement links TRBV7-2 to TRBJ2-1; maybe TRBD1 (5 bases). Germline V lookup: CDR1 SGHTA, CDR2 FQGNSA. The length of the CDR3 is 14 residues. The CDR3 is CVSSFEGAYNEQFF. For the CDR3, the DNA is TGTGTCAGCAGCTTTGAAGGGGCCTACAATGAGCAGTTCTTC. The full variable domain, completed using reference TRBV7-2 and TRBJ2-1, is GAGVSQSPSNKVTEKGKDVELRCDPISGHTALYWYRQSLGQGLEFLIYFQGNSAPDKSGLPSDRFSAERTGGSVSTLTIQRTQQEDSAVYLCVSSFEGAYNEQFFGPGTRLTVL.

The V and J genes are TRBV12-3 or TRBV12-4 and TRBJ2-2; D may match TRBD1 or TRBD2 (5 bases each). There are 17 residues in the CDR3. V was clipped by 3 bases and J by 4 bases, with 18 bases between them. The CDR3 protein is CASSLGVPGSPTGELFF. Here the CDR3 DNA reads TGTGCCAGCAGTTTGGGGGTTCCGGGGAGCCCCACCGGGGAGCTGTTTTTT.

This sequence joins TRBV5-6 and TRBJ2-1, with 7 positions matching TRBD1. The CDR3 extends over 17 amino acids. The J segment lost 1 base and the V segment lost 4 bases, leaving 11 bases of the junction unmatched. Germline CDR1 and CDR2: SGHDT and YYEEEE. The CDR3 sequence: CASSINKDRISYNEQFF. The CDR3 coding sequence is TGTGCCAGCAGCATAAACAAGGACAGGATTTCCTACAATGAGCAGTTCTTC.

This clonotype was counted between two and nine times. This chain connects TRBV6-5 to TRBJ1-1, with D tentatively TRBD1 (6 bases). The CDR3 loop spans 16 amino acids. The germline V gene encodes CDR1 MNHEY and CDR2 SVGAGI. Trimming took off 0 bases at V and 1 base at J, with 12 bases between the two ends. The CDR3 loop is CASSYSGRGPNTEAFF. As DNA, the CDR3 is TGTGCCAGCAGTTACTCGGGCAGGGGACCGAACACTGAAGCTTTCTTT.

This clonotype came up many times. V gene TRBV12-3 or TRBV12-4 combines with J gene TRBJ2-7, with D perhaps matching TRBD2 (6 bases). CDR3 length: 13 residues. The V end lost 10 bases, the J end lost 6 bases, and 19 bases lay between the germline ends. This CDR3 reads CATSPGGVGEQYF. In nucleotides, the CDR3 is TGTGCCACCTCCCCCGGAGGGGTAGGCGAGCAGTACTTC.

The chain has TRBV24-1 and TRBJ2-7, with D perhaps matching TRBD1 (5 bases). The germline CDR1 and CDR2 sequences are KGHDR and SFDVKD. This CDR3 contains 16 residues. Trimming stripped 4 bases from V and 2 bases from J, with 17 bases between. CDR3 protein: CATSDPGRVTPYEQYF. In DNA form, the CDR3 reads TGTGCCACCAGTGACCCCGGCAGGGTCACCCCCTACGAGCAGTACTTC.